Included here is one TCR beta chain sequence, with context. The antigen it recognizes is unknown. No base-level quality is on record; no much larger clone is a single base apart. The cohort consisted of 600 to 700 healthy bone marrow donors. All cohort members were sampled while nominally healthy, although unrecorded immune exposures were likely present. The donor was CMV seronegative and belonged to the group of over 300 seronegative cohort members. A peripheral blood sample was collected from each donor, and TCR beta sequencing was performed on peripheral blood mononuclear cells. Genomic DNA was extracted from the blood cell samples with the Qiagen DNeasy Blood Extraction Kit. This sample stems from a study of cytomegalovirus exposure and HLA in healthy donors (dated by TCRdb to about 2017). In the study overall: An earlier analysis of 587 of the donors reported approximately 300 Gb of sequence data and 100 million to 120 million unique TCR beta sequences obtained from approximately 180 million T cells. Roughly 300 gigabases of sequencing data and tens of millions of unique TCR sequences were included in an early release covering about 700 HLA-typed donors. Of the 398 genotyped donors, roughly 80% fell in the genetic ancestry cluster associated with self-reported Caucasian donors. The study aimed to test whether cataloging public T cell receptors could reveal signatures of past pathogen exposure. The T cell repertoires of 670 or so subjects were profiled by immunosequencing and related to cytomegalovirus serostatus. Besides the first cohort of approximately 710 subjects, a separate validation cohort made up of 120 different subjects was used. To predict cytomegalovirus infection status, the study combined high-throughput TCR immunosequencing, statistical association of individual TCRs with disease status, and machine learning. To study patterns of TCR occurrence, a later analysis re-analyzed previously published TCR beta repertoires from 600 to 750 donors and added high-resolution HLA genotyping. Rather than using new phenotypic data, the later analysis identified candidate immune exposures from TCR beta sequences and from how often those sequences occurred across donors. An earlier analysis of 587 of the donors applied high-throughput TCR beta sequencing to assess whether each TCR beta V gene segment acted as functional or pseudogenic. Alongside the repertoire data, information on donor age, sex, ethnicity and CMV serostatus was compiled. In a later genetic analysis, genome-wide SNP genotypes for about 55% of the roughly 700 donors were used, and that subset was treated as a discovery cohort. Every discovery cohort repertoire had been produced on one sequencing platform. HLA typing included class I and class II loci at four-digit resolution. Typing coverage differed by locus: A, B, C, DRB1 and DQB1 were typed in roughly 620-640 donors, DQA1 in about 500, DPA1 in around 580, and DPB1 in approximately 450. Five DR-DQ haplotypes were treated as single units for association and clustering because of strong linkage in the cohort. Among 398 genotyped donors of the cohort, an average of around 240,000 unique TCR beta nucleotide sequences were sequenced per donor, approximately 20% of them non-productive. Paper-wide results and their limitations: Some IMGT-functional V segments, including TRBV6-2 and TRBV6-3, could not be told apart with the 87-base-pair reads, so those segments were excluded. The authors suggested that the approach could potentially be generalized to other disease states and immunological phenotypes. In an earlier analysis of roughly 560 of the donors, most TCR beta V segments were observed in productive rearrangements about 87% or about 30% of the time, broadly matching IMGT annotations. A later analysis associated 15,000 or so TCR beta sequences with specific HLA alleles at a false discovery rate of 0.05. The earlier analysis of approximately 590 of the donors excluded 15 to 20 rarely observed V segments, including chromosome 9 orphons, because counts were too low. In a later genetic analysis, fewer N-insertions in productive TCRs were reported among donors in an Asian-associated ancestry cluster than the approximately 710-donor mean. Most TCR sequences were seen in very few donors, while some public TCRs were found in many individuals. A later analysis found that TCR association rates varied across HLA loci, with DRB1 alleles showing the most associated TCRs and HLA-C alleles the fewest. Strong co-occurrence of HLA alleles, especially DR and DQ, made assigning TCR associations to individual alleles difficult. The only immune exposure information available for the cohort was CMV serostatus. HLA typing was unavailable for some donors at each locus, so association tests used only the typed subset. In a later analysis, most CMV-associated TCR beta chains were found to appear HLA-restricted, with HLA associations seemingly driven largely by CMV exposure. In a later analysis, HLA-associated TCR beta chains showed more clonal expansion and lower generation probabilities than non-associated chains that were equally common. A cluster of highly shared sequence variants was judged likely to represent a technical artifact of the sequencing pipeline. Correlated functional status among segregating V segments might reflect linkage disequilibrium, but an unknown experimental factor could not be ruled out. The classifier was reported to diagnose cytomegalovirus status with high specificity and sensitivity in both the original cohort and the validation cohort. A few of the identified cytomegalovirus-associated TCR beta chains were confirmed in vitro to be specific for cytomegalovirus antigens. V-gene and J-gene trimming of TCR beta chains was associated with a missense DCLRE1C variant in a later genetic analysis, and the association was replicated in an independent cohort. Sequencing depth was assumed to be roughly uniform across donors in the presence/absence analyses, though that assumption may not hold. In the study, approximately 160 TCR beta chains were listed as associated with cytomegalovirus. In this cohort, only TCR beta chains were sequenced, and detectable features were limited by the absence of alpha or paired-chain data. Several of the top co-occurrence clusters appeared to be linked to parvovirus B19, influenza, CMV and Epstein-Barr virus, according to a later analysis. A further reported finding was that TCR beta sequences accurately predicted the HLA-A and HLA-B alleles for most subjects in the first cohort.

The CDR3 measures 17 amino acids from cysteine to phenylalanine. CDR3 DNA is the only sequence kept; it has 51 bases, read in frame from the first base. As encoded in the germline V gene, CDR1 is SGHDT while CDR2 is YYEEEE. V is pared back by 4 bases and J by 4 bases, with 18 bases lying between the germline termini. Receptor amplification or capture employed the immunoSEQ multiplex PCR assay. A mixture of 60 forward primers for TCR Vbeta segments and 13 reverse primers for TCR Jbeta segments was used in the multiplex PCR. The CDR3 region of rearranged TCR beta genes was amplified from genomic DNA by a multiplex PCR assay. Amplified TCR beta libraries were sequenced as 87-base-pair reads on the Illumina HiSeq System. In the original analysis: A later analysis tallied some 79 million unique TCR beta chains across the 666 repertoires, and some 10 million of those chains were shared by two or more donors. Raw reads were error-corrected and collapsed into unique sequences by a nearest-neighbor algorithm in which closely related sequences were merged to remove PCR and sequencing errors. To assign V, D and J gene segments, CDR3 sequences were aligned to IMGT reference sequences. For a sequence to be retained, at least a six-nucleotide match to both a V gene segment and a J gene segment was required. Rearrangements were classified as productive when the CDR3 lacked stop codons and remained in frame with V and J, and all other rearrangements were classified as non-productive. CDR3 was defined by IMGT convention, running from the second conserved V-encoded cysteine to the conserved J-encoded phenylalanine. In an earlier analysis of around 600 of the donors, sequences lacking an unambiguous match to a single V gene segment were excluded. In an earlier analysis of roughly 500 of the donors, V segments were called functional above 56.7% productive rearrangements and were called segregating when the between-donor standard deviation exceeded 5%. A statistical classification framework was built to diagnose cytomegalovirus status from the catalog of TCR beta chain sequences. In a later analysis, V and J genes were assigned by comparing TCR nucleotide sequences against IMGT/GENE-DB human TR gene sequences. Using the TCRdist pipeline, a later analysis assigned CDR3 sequences along with most-parsimonious VDJ recombination scenarios. A later analysis defined each TCR beta chain by its CDR3 amino acid sequence plus V-gene family, and excluded reads lacking a unique V-gene family. In a later analysis, approximately 590 highly shared, low-generation-probability nucleotide sequences were removed to address suspected cross-contamination and a sequencing artifact. A later analysis calculated a clonal expansion index for each public chain from normalized within-repertoire ranks of inferred template counts. In a later analysis, generation probabilities were computed using a VDJ recombination model fitted to out-of-frame rearrangements, and the results were checked against IGoR. In a later analysis, hypergeometric tests were used to score TCR-TCR, TCR-HLA and TCR-CMV co-occurrence, with a repertoire-size bias correction applied to TCR pairs. A later analysis estimated false discovery rates by permuting HLA or CMV assignments 20 times. In a later analysis, co-occurring TCRs were grouped using DBSCAN, with TCRdist sequence similarity added in when clustering inside HLA-allele-positive subsets. Repertoires with fewer than 30,000 or more than 120,000 public chains were left out of co-occurrence clustering, as were about 5 repertoires with anomalous nucleotide sharing. TCRdb mirrors the immuneACCESS table, restricted to in-frame sequences. Some clones are absent from its copies; in checked studies, under half trace to an unresolved V gene, and the reason for the others is unknown. The DNA gave D and trimming, while V, J and clone size come from that table. In this sample the table shows 150,000 or so clones, roughly 75% of which occur a single time. Of the sample, approximately 2.4% falls within the top ten clones.

This sequence uses TRBV5-6 and TRBJ1-6, with a tentative D gene TRBD1 over 6 matching bases. The TCR sequence derives from a female donor in good health and CMV-seronegative. The specimen sequenced was PBMCs. The sequence in DNA is TGTGCCAGCAGCCAGCGTGCCGGGACACTTTATAATTCACCCCTCCACTTT. This encodes CASSQRAGTLYNSPLHF.